This T cell receptor (beta chain) was observed in a study of T-cell reconstitution after alpha-beta-depleted transplantation in children. Library preparation (for TCRbeta) was performed with unique molecular identifiers. From the PCR reads, TCRdb called clonotypes with MiXCR, one entry per CDR3 protein. The data contain 200,000 to 300,000 distinct CDR3 sequences, 20% to 30% of them seen just once; the ten biggest clones take up around 4.8%. Study findings and constraints: From surviving recipient T cells and thymic progenitors came the high day-60 TCRbeta diversity observed in some patients.

Remarks on this clonotype: Its antigen is unknown.

Germline V lookup: CDR1 SGHVS, CDR2 FQNEAQ. J gave up 0 bases and V 4 bases, and 9 bases lay outside the gene matches. This CDR3 is 17 amino acids long. This specimen consisted of PBMCs, mostly from graft donor cells, obtained 360 days after TCRalphabeta/CD19-depleted stem cell transplant. This chain joins TRBV7-8 and TRBJ2-1, with 7 bases fitting TRBD1. The source of this sequence is a female patient aged 2-10 years who had a stem cell transplant for congenital amegakaryocytic thrombocytopenia, so the T cells may come from the graft donor. The chain's CDR3 is CASSSYRGRSSYNEQFF. CDR3 DNA sequence: TGTGCCAGCAGCTCCTACAGGGGCCGGAGCTCCTACAATGAGCAGTTCTTC.